The entry below describes one T cell receptor beta chain. Its antigen is unidentified. cDNA libraries for TCR alpha and TCR beta, carrying sample barcodes and UMIs, came from 5'RACE with constant-segment primers. One entry per CDR3 protein results from TCRdb running MiXCR on the 5' RACE reads. The sample has around 300,000 distinct CDR3 sequences; over 11% are singletons. The record originates from a study of T-cell memory formation after mild COVID-19. Study observations and caveats: Among contracting clones, CD4+ were mainly CM/EM and CD8+ enriched in EMRA.

The sample taken for sequencing was PBMCs or a T cell subset sorted from them (not recorded which). This clonotype was obtained from a young man who had mild COVID-19 (a few samples of this study predate the infection). Cell type and time point are not known.

The CDR3 is CASSQDQGSLINSPLHF. DNA of the CDR3: TGTGCCAGCAGCCAAGATCAGGGGAGTCTAATTAATTCACCCCTCCACTTT. This chain connects TRBV3-1 to TRBJ1-6; possible D gene TRBD1, 6 bases. This CDR3 region has 17 residues. V lost 0 bases, J lost 6 bases, and 15 bases lay in between. In germline, CDR1 is LGHDT, CDR2 YNNKEL (reference sequence).